The 7 T cell receptor beta chains listed next were all sequenced from one sample in a study of response to subunit inactivated influenza vaccine. TCRdb reanalysed the RT-PCR reads using MiXCR and keeps one entry per CDR3 protein. This sample yields roughly 500,000 distinct CDR3 sequences, of which around a quarter are seen a single time; 2.5% to 3.5% belongs to the top ten. This same sample was also part of a study on T cells expressing NK-cell markers. Turning to that study: The cDNA for TCR beta came from 5'RACE template switching with UMIs.

Sample: CD4+ T cells sorted from PBMCs, taken 12 days after vaccination. These receptors came from a man aged 50-59 years who received an inactivated influenza vaccine.

The J gene is TRBJ2-2, the V gene TRBV7-9; 8 nucleotides agree with TRBD1. CDR3 length: 16 residues. Germline CDR1 reads SEHNR; CDR2 reads FQNEAQ (reference sequence). The junction had 12 bases not matched to a gene; V was cut back by 5 bases and J by 7 bases. CDR3 loop: CASSPPQGARIGELFF. Here the CDR3 DNA reads TGTGCCAGCAGCCCTCCCCAGGGGGCGAGGATCGGGGAGCTGTTTTTT.

This clonotype was counted between two and nine times. The V and J genes are TRBV4-3 and TRBJ2-7; TRBD1 agrees at 8 bases. Germline trimming cut 2 bases from V and 5 bases from J; bases unmatched to any gene: 2. In germline, CDR1 is LGHNA, CDR2 YSLEER. This CDR3 is 13 amino acids long. For the CDR3, the DNA is TGCGCCAGCAGCCAACAACAGGGGGACGAGCAGTACTTC. Residues: CASSQQQGDEQYF.

This clonotype appeared a few times. The chain carries TRBV28 and TRBJ2-1, with D possibly TRBD1 on 6 matching bases. Per the germline V gene, CDR1 is MDHEN and CDR2 is SYDVKM. This CDR3 comprises 12 residues. Trimming removed 10 bases from V and 4 bases from J, with 11 bases in between. As DNA, the CDR3 is TGTGCCACCGACGACAGGTACAATGAGCAGTTCTTC. This encodes CATDDRYNEQFF. The complete variable domain, with remaining parts taken from reference TRBV28 and TRBJ2-1, reads DVKVTQSSRYLVKRTGEKVFLECVQDMDHENMFWYRQDPGLGLRLIYFSYDVKMKEKGDIPEGYSVSREKKERFSLILESASTNQTSMYLCATDDRYNEQFFGPGTRLTVL.

In regard to this clonotype: Relative to the germline gene, one junction end is altered; a read error may explain this. CDR3 sequence reads: CSAQRGGTDTQNF. In DNA form, the CDR3 reads TGCAGTGCTCAGCGGGGGGGCACAGATACGCAGAATTTT. The rearrangement links TRBV20-1 to TRBJ2-3, with TRBD2 identical over 10 bases. The germline V gene has CDR1 DFQATT and CDR2 SNEGSKA (reference sequence). This CDR3 spans 13 amino acids.

The chain joins TRBV4-3 to TRBJ2-1, with 7 nucleotides matching TRBD2. Germline lookup yields CDR1 LGHNA and CDR2 YSLEER. Germline trimming cut 4 bases from V and 8 bases from J; bases unmatched to any gene: 5. CDR3 size: 13 residues. DNA for the CDR3: TGCGCCAGCAGCCGCGGACTAGGCGATGAGCAGTTCTTC. Translated, it gives CASSRGLGDEQFF.

This clonotype turned up a few times. The chain uses TRBV5-1 and TRBJ1-6, with D unresolved. Per germline, CDR1 SGHRS and CDR2 YFSETQ. V was trimmed by 1 base and J by 7 bases, leaving 6 bases between them. This CDR3 spans 13 amino acids. CDR3 in DNA: TGCGCCAGCAGCTTGAATGAGAATTCACCCCTCCACTTT. This translates into CASSLNENSPLHF.

This clonotype was detected only a few times. The chain carries TRBV7-9 and TRBJ2-1; the D is unclear. This CDR3 region has 13 residues. Germline CDR1 SEHNR, CDR2 FQNEAQ (reference sequence). V was shortened by 6 bases and J by 8 bases, with 14 bases between the two germline ends. The CDR3 nucleotides read TGTGCCAGCAGTCCGGACGCCGGGTATGAGCAGTTCTTC. Its translation: CASSPDAGYEQFF.